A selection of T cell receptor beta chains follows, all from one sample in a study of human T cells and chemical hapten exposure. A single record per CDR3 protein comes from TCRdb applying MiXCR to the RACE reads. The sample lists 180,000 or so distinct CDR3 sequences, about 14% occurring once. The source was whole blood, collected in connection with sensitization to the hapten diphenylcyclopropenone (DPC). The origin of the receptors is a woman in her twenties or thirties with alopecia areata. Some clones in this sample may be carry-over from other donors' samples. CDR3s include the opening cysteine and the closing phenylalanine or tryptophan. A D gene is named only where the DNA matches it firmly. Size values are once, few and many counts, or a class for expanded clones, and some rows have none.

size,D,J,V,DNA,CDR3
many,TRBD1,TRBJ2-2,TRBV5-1,TGCGCCACGTACCCGGGACAGCCCCGGACCGGGGAGCTGTTTTTT,CATYPGQPRTGELFF
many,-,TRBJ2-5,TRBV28,TGTGCCAGCAGTTCGCTGGAGTCCCAGTACTTC,CASSSLESQYF
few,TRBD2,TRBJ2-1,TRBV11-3,TGTGCCAGCAGCTTCGACCTAGCGGGGGAGGACAATGAGCAGTTCTTC,CASSFDLAGEDNEQFF
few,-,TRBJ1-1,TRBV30,TGTGCCTGGAGTGTAATCCAGGGCACTGAAGCTTTCTTT,CAWSVIQGTEAFF
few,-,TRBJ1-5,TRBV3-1,TGTGCCAGCAGCCATGGGACACGTCGGAATCAGCCCCAGCATTTT,CASSHGTRRNQPQHF
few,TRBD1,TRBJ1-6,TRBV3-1,TGTGCCAGCAGCCTTGGACAGGGGAGCAATTCACCCCTCCACTTT,CASSLGQGSNSPLHF
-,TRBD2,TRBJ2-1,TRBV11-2,TGTGCCAGCAGCTTAGCCCTAACTAGCGGCTCCTACAATGAGCAGTTCTTC,CASSLALTSGSYNEQFF
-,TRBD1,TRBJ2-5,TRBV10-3,TGTGCCATCAGTTGGGACAGGGCCCAAGAGACCCAGTACTTC,CAISWDRAQETQYF
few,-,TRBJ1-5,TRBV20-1,TGCAGTGCTAGCTCCGGGGTAGGTCAGCCCCAGCATTTT,CSASSGVGQPQHF
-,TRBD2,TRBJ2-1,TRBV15,TGTGCCACCAGCGACCTTGGGTCAGCGGGGGGCTACAATGAGCAGTTCTTC,CATSDLGSAGGYNEQFF
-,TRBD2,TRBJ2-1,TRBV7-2,TGTGCCAGCAGCCCAAGCGGGGGAGGCTCCTACAATGAGCAGTTCTTC,CASSPSGGGSYNEQFF
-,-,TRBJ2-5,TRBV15,TGTGCCACCGCTGGAGGACAGTCAGAGACCCAGTACTTC,CATAGGQSETQYF
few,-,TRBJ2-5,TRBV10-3,TGTGCCATCAGTGGACAAGAGGAGACCCAGTACTTC,CAISGQEETQYF
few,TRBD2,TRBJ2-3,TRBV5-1,TGCGCCAGCAGCTTGTCCGGGGGGGCTCGCACAGATACGCAGTATTTT,CASSLSGGARTDTQYF
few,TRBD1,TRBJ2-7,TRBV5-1,TGCGCCAGCAGCTCGGGACAGTTCTACGAGCAGTACTTC,CASSSGQFYEQYF
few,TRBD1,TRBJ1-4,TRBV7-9,TGTGCCAGCAGCTCACGTACCGCGGCAGGGGGAAAACTGTTTTTT,CASSSRTAAGGKLFF
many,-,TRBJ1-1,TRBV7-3,TGTGCCAGCAGCTTAAAGCCAGGTGATGGCACTGAAGCTTTCTTT,CASSLKPGDGTEAFF
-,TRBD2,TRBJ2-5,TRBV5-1,TGCGCCAGCAACACTGGGACTAGCGGGACGTACCAAGAGACCCAGTACTTC,CASNTGTSGTYQETQYF
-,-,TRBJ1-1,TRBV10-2,TGCGCCAGTAGTGATGGCAGTCGGTACACTGAAGCTTTCTTT,CASSDGSRYTEAFF
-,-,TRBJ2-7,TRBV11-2,TGTGCCAGCAGCTTACCCTACTACGAGCAGTACTTC,CASSLPYYEQYF
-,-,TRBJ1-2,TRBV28,TGTGCCAGCAGTTCGACGCAGGCCTTCGGCTACACCTTC,CASSSTQAFGYTF
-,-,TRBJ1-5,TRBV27,TGTGCCAGCTCTCAGGGTTTTGCCAATCAGCCCCAGCATTTT,CASSQGFANQPQHF
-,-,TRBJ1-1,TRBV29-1,TGCAGCGTTTTGATCCCAAGTCTTGCCAGGGGAGCTTTCTTT,CSVLIPSLARGAFF
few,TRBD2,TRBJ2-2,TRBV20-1,TGCAGTGCATGGACTAGCGGGAGGGACACCGGGGAGCTGTTTTTT,CSAWTSGRDTGELFF
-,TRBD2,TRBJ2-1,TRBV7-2,TGTGCCACCGCCGGTTCTAGCGGAAGGAATGAGCAGTTCTTC,CATAGSSGRNEQFF
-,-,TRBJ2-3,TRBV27,TGTGCCAGCAGTTTAAGGGGAGATACGCAGTATTTT,CASSLRGDTQYF
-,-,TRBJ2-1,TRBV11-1,TGTGCCAGCAGCTTAGCCATACACACTTCGAATGAGCAGTTCTTC,CASSLAIHTSNEQFF
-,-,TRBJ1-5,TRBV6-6,TGTGCCAGCAGTTACTCACCAGGTAATCAGCCCCAGCATTTT,CASSYSPGNQPQHF
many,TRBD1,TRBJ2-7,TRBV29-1,TGCAGCGTTGCCGGACAGGGGGCTTGGGAGCAGTACTTC,CSVAGQGAWEQYF
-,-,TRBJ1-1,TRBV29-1,TGCAGCGTTCTTCGGGGCCCGAATGAAGCTTTCTTT,CSVLRGPNEAFF
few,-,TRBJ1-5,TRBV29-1,TGCAGCGTTTCTGATCGGAGCAATCAGCCCCAGCATTTT,CSVSDRSNQPQHF
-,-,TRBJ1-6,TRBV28,TGTGCCAGCACCCCCCGAGAGGGGCTGCGGAATTCACCCCTCCACTTT,CASTPREGLRNSPLHF
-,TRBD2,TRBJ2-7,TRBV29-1,TGCAGCGTTGGCTTATCCGGGACTAGCGGGTTTTACGAGCAGTACTTC,CSVGLSGTSGFYEQYF
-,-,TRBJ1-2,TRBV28,TGTGCCAGCAGGGGGGGGACTAACTATGGCTACACCTTC,CASRGGTNYGYTF
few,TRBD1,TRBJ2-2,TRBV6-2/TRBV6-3,TGTGCCAGCGGGACAGTCGCGAACACCGGGGAGCTGTTTTTT,CASGTVANTGELFF
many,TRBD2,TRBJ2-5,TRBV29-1,TGCAGCGTTGATCTAGCGGGAGGAGAGACCCAGTACTTC,CSVDLAGGETQYF
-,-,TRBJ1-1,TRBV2,TGTGCCAGCAGTAACTCGGGCTACGGAGCTTTCTTT,CASSNSGYGAFF
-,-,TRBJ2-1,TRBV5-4,TGTGCCAGCAGCTCCTTGCGCGACACCGGGGCCCACAATGAGCAGTTCTTC,CASSSLRDTGAHNEQFF